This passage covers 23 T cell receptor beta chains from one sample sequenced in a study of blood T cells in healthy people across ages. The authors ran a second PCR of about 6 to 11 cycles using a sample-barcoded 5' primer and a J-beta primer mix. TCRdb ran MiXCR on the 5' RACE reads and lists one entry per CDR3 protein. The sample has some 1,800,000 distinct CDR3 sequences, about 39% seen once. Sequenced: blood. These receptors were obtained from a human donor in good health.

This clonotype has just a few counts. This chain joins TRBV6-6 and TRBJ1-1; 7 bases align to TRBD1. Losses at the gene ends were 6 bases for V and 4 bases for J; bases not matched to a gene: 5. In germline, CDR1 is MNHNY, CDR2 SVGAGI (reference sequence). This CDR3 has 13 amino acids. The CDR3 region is CASRTPGGTEAFF. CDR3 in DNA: TGTGCCAGCAGAACCCCAGGGGGCACTGAAGCTTTCTTT.

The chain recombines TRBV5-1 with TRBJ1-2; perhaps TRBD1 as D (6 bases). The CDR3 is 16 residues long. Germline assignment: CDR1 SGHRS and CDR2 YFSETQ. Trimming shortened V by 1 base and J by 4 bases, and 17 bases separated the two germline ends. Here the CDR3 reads CASSLSPDRGSYGYTF. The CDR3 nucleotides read TGCGCCAGCAGCTTGAGCCCGGACAGAGGATCCTATGGCTACACCTTC.

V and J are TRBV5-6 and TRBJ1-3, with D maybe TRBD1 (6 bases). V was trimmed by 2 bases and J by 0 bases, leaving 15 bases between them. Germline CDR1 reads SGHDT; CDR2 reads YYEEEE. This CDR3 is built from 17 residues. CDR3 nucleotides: TGTGCCAGCAGCTTAATGACCGGGACACACTCTGGAAACACCATATATTTT. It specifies CASSLMTGTHSGNTIYF.

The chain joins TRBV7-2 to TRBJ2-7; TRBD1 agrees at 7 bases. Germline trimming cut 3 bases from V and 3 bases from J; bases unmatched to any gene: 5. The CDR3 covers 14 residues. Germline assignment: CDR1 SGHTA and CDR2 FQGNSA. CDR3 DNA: TGTGCCAGCAGCTTCTCCGGACAGGACTACGAGCAGTACTTC. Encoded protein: CASSFSGQDYEQYF. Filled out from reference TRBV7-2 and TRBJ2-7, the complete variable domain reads GAGVSQSPSNKVTEKGKDVELRCDPISGHTALYWYRQSLGQGLEFLIYFQGNSAPDKSGLPSDRFSAERTGGSVSTLTIQRTQQEDSAVYLCASSFSGQDYEQYFGPGTRLTVT.

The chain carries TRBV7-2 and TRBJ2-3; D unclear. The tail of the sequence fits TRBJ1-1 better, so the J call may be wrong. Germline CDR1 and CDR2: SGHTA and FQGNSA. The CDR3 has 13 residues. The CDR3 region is CTSSSTGFDGAFF. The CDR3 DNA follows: TGTACCAGCAGCTCGACGGGGTTTGATGGAGCTTTCTTT.

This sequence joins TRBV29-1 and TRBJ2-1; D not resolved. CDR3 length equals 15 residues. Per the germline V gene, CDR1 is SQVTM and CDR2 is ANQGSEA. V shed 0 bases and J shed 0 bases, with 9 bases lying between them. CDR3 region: CSVEEDWGSYNEQFF. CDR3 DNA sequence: TGCAGCGTTGAAGAAGACTGGGGCTCCTACAATGAGCAGTTCTTC.

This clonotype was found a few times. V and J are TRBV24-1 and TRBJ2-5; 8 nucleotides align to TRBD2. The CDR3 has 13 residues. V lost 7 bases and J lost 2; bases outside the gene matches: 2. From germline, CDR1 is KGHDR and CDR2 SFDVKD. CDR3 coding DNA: TGTGCCACCAGAGCTAGCGGGCAAGAGACCCAGTACTTC. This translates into CATRASGQETQYF.

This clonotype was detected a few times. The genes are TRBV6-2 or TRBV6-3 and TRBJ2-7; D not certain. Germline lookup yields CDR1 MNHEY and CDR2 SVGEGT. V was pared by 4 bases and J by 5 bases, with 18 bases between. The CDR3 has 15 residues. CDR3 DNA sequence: TGTGCCAGCAGTTTAATTAGGTCTTCTGTGAACGAGCAGTACTTC. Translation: CASSLIRSSVNEQYF.

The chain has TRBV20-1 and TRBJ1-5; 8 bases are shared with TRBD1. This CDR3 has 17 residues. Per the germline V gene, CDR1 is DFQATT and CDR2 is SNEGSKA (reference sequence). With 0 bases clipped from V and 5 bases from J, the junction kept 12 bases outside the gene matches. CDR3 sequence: CSARDPGGREFHQPQHF. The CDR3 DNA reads TGCAGTGCTAGAGACCCAGGGGGCAGGGAGTTCCATCAGCCCCAGCATTTT.

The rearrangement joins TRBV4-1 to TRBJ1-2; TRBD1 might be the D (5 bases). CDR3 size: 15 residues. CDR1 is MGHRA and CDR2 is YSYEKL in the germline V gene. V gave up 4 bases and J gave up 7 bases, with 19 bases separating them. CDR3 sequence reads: CASSRLWGELSGYTF. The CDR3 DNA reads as TGCGCCAGCAGCCGACTATGGGGGGAATTGAGTGGCTACACCTTC.

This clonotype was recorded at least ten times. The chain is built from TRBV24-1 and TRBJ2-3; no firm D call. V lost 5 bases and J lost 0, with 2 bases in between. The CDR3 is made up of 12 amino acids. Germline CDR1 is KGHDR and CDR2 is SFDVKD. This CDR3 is CATSGSTDTQYF. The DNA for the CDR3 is TGTGCCACCAGTGGTAGCACAGATACGCAGTATTTT.

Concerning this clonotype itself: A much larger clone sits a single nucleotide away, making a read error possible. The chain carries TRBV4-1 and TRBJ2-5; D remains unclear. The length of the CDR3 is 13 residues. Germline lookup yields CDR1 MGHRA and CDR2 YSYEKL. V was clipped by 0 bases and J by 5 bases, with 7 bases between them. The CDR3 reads CASSQDPVETQYF. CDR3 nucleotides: TGCGCCAGCAGCCAAGATCCAGTGGAGACCCAGTACTTC.

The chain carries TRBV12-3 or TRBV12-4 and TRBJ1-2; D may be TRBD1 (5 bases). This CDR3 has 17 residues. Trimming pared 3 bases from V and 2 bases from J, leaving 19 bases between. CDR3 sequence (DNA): TGTGCCAGCAGTTTCGAATTGCCACGTGGGGGGAACTATGGCTACACCTTC. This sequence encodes CASSFELPRGGNYGYTF.

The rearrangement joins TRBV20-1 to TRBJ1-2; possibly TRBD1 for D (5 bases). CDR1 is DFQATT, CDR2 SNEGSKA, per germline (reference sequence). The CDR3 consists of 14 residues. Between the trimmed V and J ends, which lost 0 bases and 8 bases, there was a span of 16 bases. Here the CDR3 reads CSARDPRGTGGYTF. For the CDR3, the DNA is TGCAGTGCTAGAGACCCTCGGGGTACAGGAGGCTACACCTTC.

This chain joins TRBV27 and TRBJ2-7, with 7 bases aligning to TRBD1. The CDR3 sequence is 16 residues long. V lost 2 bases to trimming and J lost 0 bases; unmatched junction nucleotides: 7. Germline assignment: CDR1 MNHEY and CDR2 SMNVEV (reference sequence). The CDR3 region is CASSLSQGVNSYEQYF. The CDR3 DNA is TGTGCCAGCAGTTTAAGTCAGGGGGTCAACTCCTACGAGCAGTACTTC.

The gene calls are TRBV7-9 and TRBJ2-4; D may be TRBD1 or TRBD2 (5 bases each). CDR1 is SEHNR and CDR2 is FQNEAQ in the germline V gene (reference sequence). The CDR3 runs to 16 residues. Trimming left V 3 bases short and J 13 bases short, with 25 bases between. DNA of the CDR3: TGTGCCAGCAGCTTGAGAAGAGGGGACCTTGGGTTGGAGCAGTACTTC. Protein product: CASSLRRGDLGLEQYF.

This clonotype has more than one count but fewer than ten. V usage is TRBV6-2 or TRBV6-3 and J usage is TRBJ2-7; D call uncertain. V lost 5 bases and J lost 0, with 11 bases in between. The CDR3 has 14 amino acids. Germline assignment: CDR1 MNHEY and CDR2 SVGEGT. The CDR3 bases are TGTGCCAGCAGTACTGGGCGAGGCTCCTACGAGCAGTACTTC. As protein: CASSTGRGSYEQYF.

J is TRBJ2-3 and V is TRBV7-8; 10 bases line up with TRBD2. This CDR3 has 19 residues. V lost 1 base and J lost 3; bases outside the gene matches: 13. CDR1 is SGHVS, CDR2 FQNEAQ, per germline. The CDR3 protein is CASSLDWDISGRITDTQYF. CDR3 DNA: TGTGCCAGCAGCTTAGATTGGGATATTAGCGGGAGGATAACAGATACGCAGTATTTT.

CDR3 sequence reads: CASSSQSTGGGTEAFF. The CDR3 DNA reads as TGCGCCAGCAGCTCGCAAAGCACAGGGGGCGGAACTGAAGCTTTCTTT. V usage is TRBV5-1 and J usage is TRBJ1-1; 9 positions agree with TRBD1. Trimming at V came to 3 bases and at J to 5 bases, leaving 11 bases not matched to a gene. The CDR3 spans 16 residues. From germline, CDR1 is SGHRS and CDR2 YFSETQ.

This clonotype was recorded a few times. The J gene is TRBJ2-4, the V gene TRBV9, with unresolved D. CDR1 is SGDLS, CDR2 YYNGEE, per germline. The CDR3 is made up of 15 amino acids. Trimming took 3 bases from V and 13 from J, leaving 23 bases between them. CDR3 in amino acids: CASSATSVSGKEQYF. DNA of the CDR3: TGTGCCAGCAGCGCCACAAGCGTATCGGGCAAGGAGCAGTACTTC. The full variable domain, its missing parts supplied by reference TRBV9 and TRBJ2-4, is DSGVTQTPKHLITATGQRVTLRCSPRSGDLSVYWYQQSLDQGLQFLIQYYNGEERAKGNILERFSAQQFPDLHSELNLSSLELGDSALYFCASSATSVSGKEQYFGAGTRLSVL.

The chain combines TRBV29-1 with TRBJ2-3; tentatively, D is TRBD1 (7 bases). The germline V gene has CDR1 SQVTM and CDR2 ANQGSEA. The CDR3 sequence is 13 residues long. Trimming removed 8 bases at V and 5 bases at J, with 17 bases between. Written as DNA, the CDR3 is TGCAGCCCGGGGGCAGGGGGAGGAGATACGCAGTATTTT. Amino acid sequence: CSPGAGGGDTQYF.

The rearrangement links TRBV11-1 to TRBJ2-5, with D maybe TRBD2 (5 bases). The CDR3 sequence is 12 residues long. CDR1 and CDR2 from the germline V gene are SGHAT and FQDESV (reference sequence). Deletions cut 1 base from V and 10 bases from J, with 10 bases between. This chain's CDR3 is CASSLGRGSQYF. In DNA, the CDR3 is TGTGCCAGCAGCTTAGGGAGAGGGAGCCAGTACTTC. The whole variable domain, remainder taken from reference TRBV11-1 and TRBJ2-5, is EAEVAQSPRYKITEKSQAVAFWCDPISGHATLYWYRQILGQGPELLVQFQDESVVDDSQLPKDRFSAERLKGVDSTLKIQPAELGDSAMYLCASSLGRGSQYFGPGTRLLVL.

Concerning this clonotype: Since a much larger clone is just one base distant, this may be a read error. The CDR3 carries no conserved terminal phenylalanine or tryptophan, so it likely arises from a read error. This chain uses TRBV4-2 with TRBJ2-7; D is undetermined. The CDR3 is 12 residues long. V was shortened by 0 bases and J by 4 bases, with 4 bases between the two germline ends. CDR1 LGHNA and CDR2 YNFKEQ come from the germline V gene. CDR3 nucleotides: TGTGCCAGCAGCCAAGACGCGTACGAGCAGTACTAC. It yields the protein CASSQDAYEQYY.